This T cell receptor (beta chain) was identified in a study of cytomegalovirus exposure and HLA in healthy donors. Libraries were prepared by immunoSEQ multiplex PCR; TCRdb keeps only in-frame clonotypes and omits some of them. The repertoire holds about 280,000 clones, with around 89% as singletons. The specimen sequenced was PBMCs. The clonotype was recovered from a woman between 18 and 30 years old in good health and CMV-seronegative.

CDR3 bases: TGTGCCAGCAGCTACAGCTACGAGCAGTACTTC. Translating gives CASSYSYEQYF. The V and J genes are TRBV5-6 and TRBJ2-7, with D hard to call. Between the trimmed V and J ends, which lost 3 bases and 3 bases, there was a span of 4 bases. Germline CDR1 and CDR2: SGHDT and YYEEEE. CDR3 length: 11 amino acids.